The 3 T cell receptor beta chains listed next were all sequenced from one sample in a study of T cell changes during pregnancy in multiple sclerosis. Some clones are missing from TCRdb's copy, which holds only in-frame ones; the method was immunoSEQ multiplex PCR. The repertoire includes about 60,000 clones, roughly 93% of them detected once, and approximately 2% sits in the top ten. This sample comprised peripheral blood, obtained after pregnancy. The receptors shown here come from a female donor with multiple sclerosis, enrolled in a pregnancy study.

The chain carries TRBV11-3 and TRBJ1-4, with 9 bases that match TRBD1. V lost 1 base and J lost 5; bases outside the gene matches: 5. The germline V gene encodes CDR1 SGHNT and CDR2 YENEEA. The CDR3 runs to 16 residues. CDR3 in amino acids: CASSLVVGQGNEKLFF. The DNA of the CDR3 is TGTGCCAGCAGCTTAGTCGTCGGACAGGGGAATGAAAAACTGTTTTTT.

The chain carries TRBV5-6 and TRBJ2-1, with D perhaps matching TRBD2 (5 bases). Germline lookup yields CDR1 SGHDT and CDR2 YYEEEE. V gave up 3 bases and J gave up 2 bases, with 12 bases separating them. This CDR3 has 15 amino acids. The CDR3 region has the DNA TGTGCCAGCAGCTCCACGGACTCCACCTACAATGAGCAGTTCTTC. Translation: CASSSTDSTYNEQFF. The variable domain in full, with the rest retrieved from reference TRBV5-6 and TRBJ2-1, is DAGVTQSPTHLIKTRGQQVTLRCSPKSGHDTVSWYQQALGQGPQFIFQYYEEEERQRGNFPDRFSGHQFPNYSSELNVNALLLGDSALYLCASSSTDSTYNEQFFGPGTRLTVL.

This clone was found a few times. This chain connects TRBV29-1 to TRBJ1-1, with a possible D match to TRBD1 (6 bases). The germline V gene has CDR1 SQVTM and CDR2 ANQGSEA. V lost 6 bases, J lost 10 bases, and 15 bases lay in between. The CDR3 runs 11 residues. DNA of the CDR3: TGCAGCGTCTTGAGTACAGGGCGAGCTTTCTTT. It is translated as CSVLSTGRAFF.